This T cell receptor beta chain was recovered during a study of beta chain features in type 1 diabetes. Study-level points and caveats: Any role of HLA type in TCRB rearrangement remained unresolved here. Relative to healthy donors, patients appeared to have naive, central memory and Treg TCRB repertoires that were more similar. People with Type 1 diabetes carried modestly yet significantly shorter TCRB CDR3s in all four CD4+ subsets. Overrepresentation of cells with high TCR expression could result from cDNA sequencing.

This clone occurred a few times. The antigen remains unidentified. Per germline, CDR1 SNHLY and CDR2 FYNNEI. This CDR3 spans 14 amino acids. The trim removed 3 bases at V and 4 bases at J, leaving 4 bases unmatched. All of the sorted populations showed purity greater than 95%. TCRB transcripts that were expressed got sequenced, as all of the isolated RNA had been reverse transcribed. Profiled with immunoSEQ multiplex PCR; TCRdb holds only in-frame clones, not every one. The sample has about 160,000 clones; 63% are singletons. The sequence was collected from a man younger than 40 with type 1 diabetes. Input material: naive CD4+ T cells from blood. The chain is built from TRBV2 and TRBJ1-2, with 8 bases lining up with TRBD1. CDR3 nucleotides: TGTGCCAGCAGTGACAGGGGGCTTAGCTATGGCTACACCTTC. This gives the protein CASSDRGLSYGYTF.